These 21 T cell receptor beta chains share one sample of origin, sequenced in a study of OX40 agonist ivuxolimab in advanced cancers. Sequencing used immunoSEQ multiplex PCR; TCRdb keeps in-frame clones, though not all of them. The sample consists of around 70,000 clones, roughly 80% of them appearing once. The sequences come from CD4+ or CD8+ T cells sorted from blood, collected in a trial of the OX40 agonist ivuxolimab. The origin of the receptors is an adult with an advanced solid tumor such as melanoma, head and neck, liver or kidney cancer.

V gene TRBV6-5 combines with J gene TRBJ1-1; 7 bases are a match to TRBD1. The CDR3 is 13 residues long. Germline trimming cut 8 bases from V and 4 bases from J; bases unmatched to any gene: 7. Germline V gives CDR1 MNHEY, CDR2 SVGAGI. The chain's CDR3 is CASAQGDVTEAFF. The CDR3 DNA is TGTGCCAGCGCCCAGGGGGACGTCACTGAAGCTTTCTTT.

The CDR3 here is CATSREGGRHEQYF. The CDR3 DNA reads TGTGCCACCAGCAGAGAGGGGGGGCGGCACGAGCAGTACTTC. The genes are TRBV15 and TRBJ2-7, with D perhaps TRBD2 (7 bases). Trimming stripped 0 bases from V and 5 bases from J, with 11 bases between. CDR3 size: 14 residues. The germline V gene has CDR1 LNHNV and CDR2 YYDKDF (reference sequence).

The V and J genes are TRBV19 and TRBJ2-5, with a tentative D call TRBD1 (6 bases). The CDR3 loop spans 15 amino acids. V dropped 3 bases and J dropped 1 base, with 12 bases sitting between them. Per the germline V gene, CDR1 is LNHDA and CDR2 is SQIVND (reference sequence). The CDR3 DNA is TGTGCCAGTAGTATGAGCCAGACAGGCCAAGAGACCCAGTACTTC. Amino acids: CASSMSQTGQETQYF.

CDR3 region: CASTPSGSFPGGYTF. The CDR3 DNA reads TGTGCCAGCACCCCCAGCGGGTCGTTCCCCGGCGGCTACACCTTC. The V gene is TRBV27, the J gene TRBJ1-2, with D unclear. V shed 7 bases and J shed 8 bases, with 23 bases lying between them. The germline V gene has CDR1 MNHEY and CDR2 SMNVEV (reference sequence). The CDR3 sequence is 15 residues long.

The chain recombines TRBV2 with TRBJ1-5; 11 bases map to TRBD1. Losses at the gene ends were 4 bases for V and 4 bases for J; bases not matched to a gene: 9. Germline loops: CDR1 SNHLY, CDR2 FYNNEI. CDR3 length: 17 amino acids. CDR3 residues: CASSGGQGVVSNQPQHF. As DNA, the CDR3 is TGTGCCAGCAGTGGGGGACAGGGGGTGGTTTCGAATCAGCCCCAGCATTTT.

This clone has more than one count but fewer than ten. The chain combines TRBV27 with TRBJ1-6; D uncertain. CDR3 length: 18 residues. Germline CDR1 is MNHEY and CDR2 is SMNVEV (reference sequence). V shed 0 bases and J shed 6 bases, with 18 bases lying between them. The CDR3 here is CASSLSNGGGLSNSPLHF. The CDR3 DNA reads as TGTGCCAGCAGTTTATCCAACGGCGGTGGCCTTAGTAATTCACCCCTCCACTTT.

The chain links TRBV13 to TRBJ2-1, with 9 bases aligning to TRBD1. The CDR3 sequence is 15 residues long. J lost 5 bases, V lost 5 bases, and 7 bases had no gene match. Germline V CDR1 and CDR2: PRHDT, FYEKMQ (reference sequence). CDR3 sequence (DNA): TGTGCCAGCAGCCTTACGGGACAGGGTAACAATGAGCAGTTCTTC. This codes for CASSLTGQGNNEQFF.

This chain joins TRBV28 and TRBJ2-1, with unresolved D. CDR1 and CDR2 from the germline V gene are MDHEN and SYDVKM. This CDR3 has 15 amino acids. Between the trimmed V and J ends, which lost 4 bases and 2 bases, there was a span of 12 bases. The DNA of the CDR3 is TGTGCCAGCAGTTGGTCGGCGGAACCCTACAATGAGCAGTTCTTC. Translating gives CASSWSAEPYNEQFF.

This clone was recorded only once. This chain joins TRBV27 and TRBJ2-3; 10 nucleotides agree with TRBD2. The germline gives CDR1 MNHEY, CDR2 SMNVEV (reference sequence). V dropped 3 bases and J dropped 1; count of bases not matched to a gene: 13. This CDR3 has 19 amino acids. The CDR3 DNA sequence: TGTGCCAGCAGTTTGGGAGCGGGGGGGCTTGTTTACGGCACAGATACGCAGTATTTT. Encoded protein: CASSLGAGGLVYGTDTQYF.

V is TRBV28 and J is TRBJ2-7, with 7 nucleotides matching TRBD1. The CDR3 covers 14 residues. J gave up 5 bases and V 6 bases, and 10 bases lay outside the gene matches. Germline-derived CDR1 and CDR2 are MDHEN and SYDVKM. For the CDR3, the DNA is TGTGCCAGCAGCTTCGGACAGGATAACGACGAGCAGTACTTC. It encodes CASSFGQDNDEQYF.

This rearrangement joins TRBV5-1 to TRBJ2-5, with 7 bases lining up with TRBD1. Per the germline V gene, CDR1 is SGHRS and CDR2 is YFSETQ. V dropped 7 bases and J dropped 7; count of bases not matched to a gene: 10. The CDR3 extends over 13 amino acids. CDR3 bases: TGCGCCAGCGGTCTGGAAGGGGGCGTGACCCAGTACTTC. Its protein product is CASGLEGGVTQYF.

The chain links TRBV28 to TRBJ1-5; a weak D match, TRBD1 (5 bases). V lost 5 bases and J lost 3, with 11 bases in between. Germline-derived CDR1 and CDR2 are MDHEN and SYDVKM. This CDR3 region has 14 residues. The DNA of the CDR3 is TGTGCCAGCAGTGACGACAGCTACAATCAGCCCCAGCATTTT. It is translated as CASSDDSYNQPQHF.

The V and J genes are TRBV5-8 and TRBJ2-5; D might be TRBD2 (5 bases). This CDR3 spans 13 amino acids. Germline CDR1 and CDR2: SGHTS and YDEGEE. Trimming cost V 7 bases and J 0 bases, with 10 bases left between them. CDR3 nucleotide sequence: TGTGCCAGCTCTAGCCAGTACCAAGAGACCCAGTACTTC. It specifies CASSSQYQETQYF.

The V and J genes are TRBV21-1 and TRBJ2-2; the table's D call, TRBD1, has no DNA check behind it. TRBV21-1 is marked as a pseudogene. This CDR3 spans 17 amino acids. CDR3 nucleotides: TGTGCCAGCGGTGGGACAGGGGGCGCGCGTAACACCGGGGAGCTGTTTTTT. It specifies CASGGTGGARNTGELFF.

This clone was recorded once. The rearrangement joins TRBV5-1 to TRBJ2-5; TRBD2 agrees at 10 bases. Per germline, CDR1 SGHRS and CDR2 YFSETQ. The CDR3 is 15 amino acids. Losses at the gene ends were 6 bases for V and 5 bases for J; bases not matched to a gene: 10. The CDR3, as DNA: TGCGCCAGCATCCCTTCAGCGGGGGGGAGTGAGACCCAGTACTTC. This encodes CASIPSAGGSETQYF.

The chain has TRBV5-1 and TRBJ2-1; 7 nucleotides agree with TRBD2. The V and J ends lost 7 bases and 5 bases, in that order; junction bases with no gene match: 9. The CDR3 is 14 amino acids. Germline V gives CDR1 SGHRS, CDR2 YFSETQ. CDR3 DNA sequence: TGCGCCAGCCGCCCTAGCGGATCGCACAATGAGCAGTTCTTC. This encodes CASRPSGSHNEQFF.

This clone was counted once. The chain has TRBV7-7 and TRBJ2-7; tentative D call: TRBD1 (5 bases). The CDR3 has 13 residues. Germline CDR1 and CDR2: SSHAT and FNYEAQ (reference sequence). V was trimmed by 1 base and J by 6 bases, leaving 10 bases between them. The CDR3 coding sequence is TGTGCCAGCAGCTTAGGTCAGGGCCGCGAGCAGTACTTC. Protein product: CASSLGQGREQYF. Supplemented by reference TRBV7-7 and TRBJ2-7, the full variable domain reads GAGVSQSPRYKVTKRGQDVTLRCDPISSHATLYWYQQALGQGPEFLTYFNYEAQPDKSGLPSDRFSAERPEGSISTLTIQRTEQRDSAMYRCASSLGQGREQYFGPGTRLTVT.

A single count supports this clone. This rearrangement joins TRBV11-2 to TRBJ1-5, with TRBD1 matching 7 bases. The CDR3 totals 15 residues. CDR1 and CDR2 from the germline V gene are SGHAT and FQNNGV. After removal of 2 bases from V and 2 bases from J, the junction contained 3 bases not matched to a gene. The DNA for the CDR3 is TGTGCCAGCAGCTTAACAGGGGAGGGCAATCAGCCCCAGCATTTT. This codes for CASSLTGEGNQPQHF.

This chain uses TRBV19 with TRBJ2-1; 11 bases match TRBD2. The ends lost 1 base at V and 5 bases at J; junction bases unmatched: 4. The germline V gene has CDR1 LNHDA and CDR2 SQIVND (reference sequence). The CDR3 has 16 residues. CDR3 region: CASSIGLAGINNEQFF. The CDR3 DNA is TGTGCCAGTAGTATAGGACTAGCGGGAATCAACAATGAGCAGTTCTTC.

The V gene is TRBV29-1, the J gene TRBJ2-3; either TRBD1 or TRBD2 may supply D (5 bases each). This CDR3 region has 14 residues. The V gene lost 4 bases and the J gene lost 14 bases, with 25 bases spanning the gap. CDR1 is SQVTM, CDR2 ANQGSEA, per germline. The CDR3 sequence: CSVGGMGDLVAVYF. CDR3 nucleotides: TGCAGCGTTGGAGGGATGGGGGACCTTGTTGCAGTGTATTTT.

The CDR3 spells CASSYAGQGEGTQYF. In DNA, the CDR3 is TGTGCCAGCAGTTACGCGGGACAGGGAGAAGGAACCCAGTACTTC. The chain recombines TRBV27 with TRBJ2-5; 9 nucleotides line up with TRBD1. Germline V gene lookup returns CDR1 MNHEY and CDR2 SMNVEV (reference sequence). V shed 4 bases, J shed 8 bases, and the junction held 11 bases outside the gene matches. There are 15 residues in the CDR3.